There are many counts of the clone carrying this T cell receptor beta chain. The antigen is undetermined. The data are from a study of blood T cells in healthy people across ages. Findings and limits, study-wide: Compared with aged donors, long-lived donors showed fewer expanded clones, suggesting selection. Changes in expanded clonotypes were possibly confounded, as the CMV status of donors was unknown.

Next came a second PCR, run for about 7 to 12 cycles, which used a sample-barcoded 5' primer along with a J-beta primer mix. One entry per CDR3 protein results from TCRdb running MiXCR on the 5' RACE reads. The sample consists of 630,000 or so distinct CDR3 sequences, about 34% of them appearing once. The sequence derives from a woman at least 80 years old in good health. Sequencing was done on a sample of blood.

CDR3 nucleotide sequence: TGTGCCAGCAGCCCCCGACTAGCGGGGCTTGTCAATGAGCAGTTCTTC. Protein sequence: CASSPRLAGLVNEQFF. This chain connects TRBV9 to TRBJ2-1; TRBD2 matches 11 bases. V lost 4 bases to trimming and J lost 6 bases; unmatched junction nucleotides: 9. The CDR3 runs 16 residues. The germline CDR1 and CDR2 sequences are SGDLS and YYNGEE.